This T cell receptor (beta chain) appears in the sequencing data of a study of CD8+ T cells in alopecia areata. At the level of the study: A regimen of oral tofacitinib, 5 to 10 mg twice daily, was given to treated patients.

Of note for this clone: Its antigen is undetermined.

V lost 1 base and J 5 bases, leaving 21 bases between the germline ends. The CDR3 totals 18 residues. Germline V gene data show CDR1 as MGHRA and CDR2 as YSYEKL. Overall study results and limits: Lesional scalp, especially alopecia totalis/universalis, showed higher clonality than normal scalp. Resident alphabeta T-cell populations of normal skin are likewise subject to sequencing in scalp samples.

It was from PBMCs that CD4+ and CD8+ T cells were sorted. RNA extraction and reverse transcription yielded cDNA as sequencing template. TCRdb's table, derived via immunoSEQ multiplex PCR, lists solely in-frame clones and lacks some. The table shows about 170,000 clones, with around 71% occurring only once. The source was CD8+ T cells sorted from blood, collected at week 0. The TCR originated in a human donor with alopecia areata. V usage is TRBV4-1 and J usage is TRBJ1-5; D is possibly TRBD1 (6 bases). DNA for the CDR3: TGCGCCAGCAGCCAAGCGGCGGTGGGGGGGCGACGCGATCAGCCCCAGCATTTT. Translation: CASSQAAVGGRRDQPQHF.